What follows are 20 T cell receptor beta chains derived from one specimen sequenced in a study of blood T cell repertoires in COVID-19. Method: immunoSEQ multiplex PCR; TCRdb's copy keeps in-frame clones and lacks some. The sample lists approximately 230,000 clones; around 80% were seen once. Sequenced: PBMCs or T cells enriched from blood (not recorded which). The receptors shown here come from a man in his forties or fifties who had recovered from COVID-19.

The chain employs TRBV5-1 and TRBJ2-7, with 11 bases matching TRBD2. This CDR3 is 15 amino acids long. The V gene end was trimmed by 4 bases and the J gene end by 0 bases; junction bases not matched to a gene: 3. CDR1 is SGHRS and CDR2 is YFSETQ in the germline V gene. The CDR3 loop reads CASSVTSGSSYEQYF. CDR3 in DNA: TGCGCCAGCAGCGTAACTAGCGGGAGCTCCTACGAGCAGTACTTC.

The chain carries TRBV7-2 and TRBJ1-2, with unresolved D. CDR1 is SGHTA, CDR2 FQGNSA, per germline. Trimming took 3 bases from V and 0 from J, leaving 2 bases between them. This CDR3 contains 12 residues. The CDR3 protein is CASSFTNYGYTF. In nucleotides, the CDR3 is TGTGCCAGCAGCTTCACTAACTATGGCTACACCTTC.

The chain couples TRBV9 to TRBJ2-1, with 9 positions matching TRBD2. This CDR3 is 15 amino acids long. V shed 3 bases and J 5 bases; nucleotides not matched to a gene: 6. Germline CDR1 SGDLS, CDR2 YYNGEE. CDR3 region: CASSASGGYNNEQFF. The CDR3 DNA follows: TGTGCCAGCAGCGCAAGCGGGGGGTATAACAATGAGCAGTTCTTC.

The V gene is TRBV7-8, the J gene TRBJ1-5; 8 bases match TRBD1. J was trimmed by 4 bases and V by 5 bases; bases with no gene match: 10. CDR1 and CDR2 from the germline V gene are SGHVS and FQNEAQ. The length of the CDR3 is 16 residues. The CDR3, as DNA: TGTGCCAGCAGCCCGTTTAGGGGGGACAGGAATCAGCCCCAGCATTTT. Translated: CASSPFRGDRNQPQHF. Using reference TRBV7-8 and TRBJ1-5 for the parts outside the CDR3, the full variable domain is GAGVSQSPRYKVAKRGQDVALRCDPISGHVSLFWYQQALGQGPEFLTYFQNEAQLDKSGLPSDRFFAERPEGSVSTLKIQRTQQEDSAVYLCASSPFRGDRNQPQHFGDGTRLSIL.

The chain carries TRBV5-1 and TRBJ2-1; TRBD1 might be the D (6 bases). This CDR3 spans 16 amino acids. CDR1 is SGHRS, CDR2 YFSETQ, per germline. V dropped 1 base and J dropped 10 bases, with 21 bases sitting between them. DNA of the CDR3: TGCGCCAGCAGCTTGTTGTATGATGTGGGGGCGGAGGAGCAGTTCTTC. Translated, it gives CASSLLYDVGAEEQFF.

To note about this clone: Relative to the germline gene, one junction end is altered; a read error may explain this. This chain joins TRBV6-6 and TRBJ1-2, with D perhaps matching TRBD1 (5 bases). CDR3 length equals 12 residues. From germline, CDR1 is MNHNY and CDR2 SVGAGI (reference sequence). CDR3 nucleotide sequence: TGTGCCAGCAGTTACGGTCGGGGGTGGGTCTCCTTC. Its protein product is CASSYGRGWVSF.

The CDR3 here is CASSLGWGLNTEAFF. For the CDR3, the DNA is TGTGCCAGCAGTTTAGGGTGGGGGCTGAACACTGAAGCTTTCTTT. This chain joins TRBV27 and TRBJ1-1, with D tentatively TRBD1 (6 bases). CDR1 is MNHEY and CDR2 is SMNVEV in the germline V gene (reference sequence). The V end was cut by 2 bases, the J end by 0 bases, with 10 bases between. The CDR3 is 15 residues long.

J is TRBJ2-7 and V is TRBV29-1, with TRBD1 as a possible D gene (6 bases). Looked up from germline, CDR1 is SQVTM and CDR2 is ANQGSEA. The CDR3 has 15 amino acids. With 7 bases removed from V and 2 bases from J, the gap between germline ends came to 21 bases. The DNA for the CDR3 is TGCAGCGCTGCAACTCCCGGGACAAGAGCCTACGAGCAGTACTTC. As protein: CSAATPGTRAYEQYF.

For the CDR3, the DNA is TGTGCCAGCACCAGGAACAGGGACTATGGCTACACCTTC. Amino acids: CASTRNRDYGYTF. The gene calls are TRBV11-2 and TRBJ1-2; possibly TRBD1 for D (6 bases). This CDR3 is built from 13 residues. Between the trimmed V and J ends, which lost 7 bases and 3 bases, there was a span of 12 bases. Germline-derived CDR1 and CDR2 are SGHAT and FQNNGV.

The V gene is TRBV11-2, the J gene TRBJ1-2, with 10 bases identical to TRBD1. This CDR3 contains 15 residues. With V trimmed by 2 bases and J by 8 bases, 8 bases remained unmatched. The germline CDR1 and CDR2 sequences are SGHAT and FQNNGV. The CDR3 DNA is TGTGCCAGCAGCTTAAATCGAGACAGGGGGCCGGGCTACACCTTC. It specifies CASSLNRDRGPGYTF.

The chain links TRBV18 to TRBJ1-3; possibly TRBD1 for D (5 bases). Germline V gene data show CDR1 as KGHSH and CDR2 as LQKENI. V was cut by 2 bases and J by 4 bases, with 6 bases left in between. This CDR3 is 13 amino acids long. CDR3 DNA: TGTGCCAGCTCACCAGGGGCCGGAAACACCATATATTTT. Amino acids: CASSPGAGNTIYF.

CDR3: CASSSHGGGPTDTQYF. CDR3 sequence (DNA): TGTGCCAGCAGTTCCCACGGCGGGGGGCCCACAGATACGCAGTATTTT. V gene TRBV27 combines with J gene TRBJ2-3, with 8 bases fitting TRBD2. CDR3 length equals 16 residues. Trimming at V came to 4 bases and at J to 2 bases, leaving 8 bases not matched to a gene. Germline V CDR1 and CDR2: MNHEY, SMNVEV (reference sequence).

The chain recombines TRBV5-6 with TRBJ1-6; weak D call: TRBD1 (6 bases). Germline CDR1 SGHDT, CDR2 YYEEEE. This CDR3 comprises 17 residues. The V end lost 0 bases, the J end lost 9 bases, and 19 bases lay between the germline ends. The CDR3 sequence: CASSLGTLGGRGSPLHF. CDR3 bases: TGTGCCAGCAGCTTGGGGACCCTAGGGGGAAGAGGTTCACCCCTCCACTTT.

The genes are TRBV7-9 and TRBJ1-3, with a tentative D call TRBD1 (5 bases). CDR1 SEHNR and CDR2 FQNEAQ come from the germline V gene (reference sequence). V was clipped by 7 bases and J by 0 bases, with 22 bases between them. There are 18 residues in the CDR3. This CDR3 is CASTYRRAQGISGNTIYF. The CDR3 DNA reads TGTGCCAGCACTTATCGCAGGGCCCAAGGGATCTCTGGAAACACCATATATTTT.

This sequence joins TRBV7-9 and TRBJ1-2, with 7 bases matching TRBD1. CDR3 size: 15 residues. Looked up from germline, CDR1 is SEHNR and CDR2 is FQNEAQ (reference sequence). V lost 2 bases, J lost 0 bases, and 3 bases stayed unmatched. CDR3 nucleotide sequence: TGTGCCAGCAGCTTACAGGGGGGAGCTAACTATGGCTACACCTTC. It encodes CASSLQGGANYGYTF.

Comments on this clone: The junction departs from the called germline gene at one end, perhaps through a read error. The rearrangement joins TRBV19 to TRBJ2-3, with D tentatively TRBD1 (6 bases). Looked up from germline, CDR1 is LNHDA and CDR2 is SQIVND (reference sequence). This CDR3 comprises 13 residues. Here the CDR3 reads CASSMDSTNTQYF. The CDR3, as DNA: TGTGCCAGTAGTATGGACAGCACAAATACGCAGTATTTT.

The chain recombines TRBV5-1 with TRBJ2-5; D not certain. Trimming left V 0 bases short and J 7 bases short, with 7 bases between. The CDR3 length is 12 residues. Germline V CDR1 and CDR2: SGHRS, YFSETQ. The CDR3 reads CASSLESGTQYF. CDR3 coding DNA: TGCGCCAGCAGCTTGGAATCAGGGACCCAGTACTTC.

V usage is TRBV10-3 and J usage is TRBJ2-1; D unclear. The CDR3 consists of 12 residues. Trimming pared 0 bases from V and 8 bases from J, leaving 5 bases between. Germline V lookup: CDR1 ENHRY, CDR2 SYGVKD. The CDR3 here is CAISESPDEQFF. The CDR3 DNA reads TGTGCCATCAGTGAGTCCCCGGATGAGCAGTTCTTC.

J is TRBJ2-7 and V is TRBV5-1, with a weak D call TRBD2 (6 bases). This CDR3 is 15 amino acids long. Trimming took off 4 bases at V and 6 bases at J, with 20 bases between the two ends. Germline loops: CDR1 SGHRS, CDR2 YFSETQ. The CDR3, as DNA: TGCGCCAGCAGCCAAGGCGAACTAGCCCCTCTCGAGCAGTACTTC. Its translation is CASSQGELAPLEQYF.

The chain has TRBV18 and TRBJ2-1; 7 bases map to TRBD1. The CDR3 consists of 16 residues. Germline values: CDR1 KGHSH, CDR2 LQKENI. V shed 3 bases and J 5 bases; nucleotides not matched to a gene: 10. The CDR3 DNA sequence: TGTGCCAGCTCACCCGATCAGAGGGGGCTCCACAATGAGCAGTTCTTC. Encoded protein: CASSPDQRGLHNEQFF.